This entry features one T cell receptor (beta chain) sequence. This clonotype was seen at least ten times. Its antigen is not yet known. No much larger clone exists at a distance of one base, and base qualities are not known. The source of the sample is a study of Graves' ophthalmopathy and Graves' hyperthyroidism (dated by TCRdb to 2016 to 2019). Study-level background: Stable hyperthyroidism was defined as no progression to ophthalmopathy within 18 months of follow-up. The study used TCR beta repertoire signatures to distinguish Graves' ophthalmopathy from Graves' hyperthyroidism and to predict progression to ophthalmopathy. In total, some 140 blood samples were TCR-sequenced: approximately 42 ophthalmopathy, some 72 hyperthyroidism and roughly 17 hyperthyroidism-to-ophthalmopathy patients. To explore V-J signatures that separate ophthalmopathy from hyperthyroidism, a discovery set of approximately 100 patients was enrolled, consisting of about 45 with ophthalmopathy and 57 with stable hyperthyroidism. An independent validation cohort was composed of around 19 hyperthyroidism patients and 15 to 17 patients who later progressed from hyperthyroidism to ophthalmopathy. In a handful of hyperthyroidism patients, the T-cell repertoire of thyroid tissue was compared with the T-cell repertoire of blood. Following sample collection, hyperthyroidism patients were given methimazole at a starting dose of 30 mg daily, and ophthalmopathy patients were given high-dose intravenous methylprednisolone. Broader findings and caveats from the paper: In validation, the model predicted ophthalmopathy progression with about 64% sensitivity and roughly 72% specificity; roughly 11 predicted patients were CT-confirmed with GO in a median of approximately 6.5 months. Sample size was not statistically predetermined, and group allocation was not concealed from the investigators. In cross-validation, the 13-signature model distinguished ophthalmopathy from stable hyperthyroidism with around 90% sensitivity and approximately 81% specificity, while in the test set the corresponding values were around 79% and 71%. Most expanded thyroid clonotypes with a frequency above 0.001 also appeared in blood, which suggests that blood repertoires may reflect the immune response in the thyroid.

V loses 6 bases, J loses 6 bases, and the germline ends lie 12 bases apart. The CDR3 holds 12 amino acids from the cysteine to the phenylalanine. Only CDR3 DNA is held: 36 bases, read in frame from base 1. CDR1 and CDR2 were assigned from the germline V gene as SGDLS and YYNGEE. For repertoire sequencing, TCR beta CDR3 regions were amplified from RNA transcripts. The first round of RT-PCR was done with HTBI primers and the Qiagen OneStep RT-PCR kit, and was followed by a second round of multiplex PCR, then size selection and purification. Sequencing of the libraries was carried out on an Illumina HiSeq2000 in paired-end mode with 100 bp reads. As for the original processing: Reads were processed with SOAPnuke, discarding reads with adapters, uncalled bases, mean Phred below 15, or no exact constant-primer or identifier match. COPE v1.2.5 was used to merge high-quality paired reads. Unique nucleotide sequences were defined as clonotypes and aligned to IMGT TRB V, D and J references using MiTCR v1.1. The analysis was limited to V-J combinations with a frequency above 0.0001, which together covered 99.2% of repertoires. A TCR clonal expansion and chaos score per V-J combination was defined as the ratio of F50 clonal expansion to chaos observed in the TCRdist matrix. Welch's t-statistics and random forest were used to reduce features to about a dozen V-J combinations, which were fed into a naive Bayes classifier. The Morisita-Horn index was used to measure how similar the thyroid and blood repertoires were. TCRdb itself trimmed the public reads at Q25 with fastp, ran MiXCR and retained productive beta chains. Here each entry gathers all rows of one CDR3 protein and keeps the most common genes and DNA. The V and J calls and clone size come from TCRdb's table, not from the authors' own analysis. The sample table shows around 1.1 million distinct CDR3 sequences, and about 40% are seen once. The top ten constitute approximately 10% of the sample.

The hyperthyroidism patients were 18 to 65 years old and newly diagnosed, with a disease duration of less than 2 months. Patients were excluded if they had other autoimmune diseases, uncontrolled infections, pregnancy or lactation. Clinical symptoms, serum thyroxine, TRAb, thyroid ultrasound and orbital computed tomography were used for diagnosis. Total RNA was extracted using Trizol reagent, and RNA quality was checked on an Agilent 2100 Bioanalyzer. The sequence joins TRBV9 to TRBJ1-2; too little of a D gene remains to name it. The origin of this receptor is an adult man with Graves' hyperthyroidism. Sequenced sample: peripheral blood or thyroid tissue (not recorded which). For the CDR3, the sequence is CASKGVGDGYTF. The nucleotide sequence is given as TGTGCCAGCAAGGGCGTTGGAGATGGCTACACCTTC.